The subject of this entry is one TCR beta chain. The record originates from a study of CD8 T cells in Susac syndrome. Reverse transcription of roughly 0.5 to 1 ug RNA was carried out with random hexamers. TCRdb analysed the immunoSEQ multiplex PCR reads with MiXCR anew, one entry per CDR3 protein. The data show under 200,000 distinct CDR3 sequences, almost 96% seen once. The V gene lost 2 bases and the J gene lost 0 bases, with 14 bases spanning the gap. CDR1 is SQVTM and CDR2 is ANQGSEA in the germline V gene. The CDR3 totals 16 residues. The gene calls are TRBV29-1 and TRBJ1-3; D might be TRBD1 (5 bases). This TCR came from a human donor with Susac syndrome. The sequencing input was CD4+ T cells from PBMCs. This CDR3 is CSVERRRDLSGNTIYF. In nucleotides, the CDR3 is TGCAGCGTTGAACGACGCAGGGACCTCTCTGGAAACACCATATATTTT.